One T cell receptor beta chain is described in this entry. Its antigen is currently unknown. The sample belongs to a study of T cell responses to AZD1222 COVID-19 vaccine. Findings and limits, study-wide: Unmutated regions of variants are reportedly targeted by nearly half of spike-specific TCRs. None of the repertoires were sampled until the peak T cell response had passed. The donor cohort was predominantly white British with a female majority, and clonal diversity may have been underestimated.

Clones were sequenced by immunoSEQ multiplex PCR, and TCRdb holds only the in-frame ones, with some missing. The sample lists about 140,000 clones; approximately 89% were seen once. Germline V gene data show CDR1 as SGHNT and CDR2 as YENEEA. The CDR3 contains 16 residues. V was trimmed by 5 bases and J by 0 bases, leaving 17 bases between them. The genes are TRBV11-3 and TRBJ2-7, with D perhaps being TRBD1 or TRBD2 (5 bases each). The sequences come from peripheral blood, collected on day 0 of AZD1222 vaccination. The TCR originated in an adult in good health. In DNA, the CDR3 is TGTGCCAGCAGCCCCCCCCCGTCAGGGAGCTCCTACGAGCAGTACTTC. Its protein is CASSPPPSGSSYEQYF. The whole variable domain, remainder taken from reference TRBV11-3 and TRBJ2-7, is EAGVVQSPRYKIIEKKQPVAFWCNPISGHNTLYWYLQNLGQGPELLIRYENEEAVDDSQLPKDRFSAERLKGVDSTLKIQPAELGDSAVYLCASSPPPSGSSYEQYFGPGTRLTVT.